This TCR beta chain derives from a study of blood T cell repertoires in COVID-19. Only in-frame clones appear in the TCRdb table, and some are missing; sequencing was by immunoSEQ multiplex PCR. The table has fewer than 500,000 clones, approximately 90% seen once; the top ten hold under 0.75%. Which cohort a participant joined came from the clinical history participants gave. Recovered Cohort 3 donors showed two negative PCRs, clearance, or symptom resolution. In germline, CDR1 is DFQATT, CDR2 SNEGSKA (reference sequence). The CDR3 runs 15 residues. V lost 3 bases and J lost 4, with 16 bases in between.

Sequencing used PBMCs or T cells enriched from blood (not recorded which). The rearrangement uses TRBV20-1 and TRBJ1-5, with D possibly matching TRBD1 (6 bases). This receptor was obtained from a young woman who had recovered from COVID-19. CDR3: CSASSAGDPNQPQHF. The CDR3 DNA sequence: TGCAGTGCTAGTTCGGCAGGGGACCCTAATCAGCCCCAGCATTTT.